This T cell receptor (beta chain) came from a study of blood T cell repertoires in COVID-19. Study background: Samples came from the United States, Italy and Spain, spanning acute and convalescent COVID-19. PBMCs, B-cell-depleted T cells, or T cells provided the cDNA or gDNA that made up the material.

Per the study methods: Nucleated cell counts were estimated from reference gene primer amplification. Here immunoSEQ multiplex PCR was the method, and the copy in TCRdb shows in-frame clones only, minus some. V, J and clone size are taken as reported in that table, and D and trimming were inferred from the DNA itself. Among tens of thousands of clones, about 88% were seen once, and the ten largest hold 1.3% to 1.5%. The CDR3 has 15 amino acids. Between the trimmed V and J ends, which lost 1 base and 3 bases, there was a span of 10 bases. CDR1 is LNHDA and CDR2 is SQIVND in the germline V gene (reference sequence).

This clonotype was sampled from a man in his fifties or sixties with acute or convalescent COVID-19. Sequencing was performed on peripheral blood. The chain combines TRBV19 with TRBJ2-1; a possible D gene is TRBD1 (5 bases). CDR3 region: CASSIGQGFYNEQFF. The CDR3 DNA is TGTGCCAGTAGTATAGGGCAGGGCTTCTACAATGAGCAGTTCTTC.